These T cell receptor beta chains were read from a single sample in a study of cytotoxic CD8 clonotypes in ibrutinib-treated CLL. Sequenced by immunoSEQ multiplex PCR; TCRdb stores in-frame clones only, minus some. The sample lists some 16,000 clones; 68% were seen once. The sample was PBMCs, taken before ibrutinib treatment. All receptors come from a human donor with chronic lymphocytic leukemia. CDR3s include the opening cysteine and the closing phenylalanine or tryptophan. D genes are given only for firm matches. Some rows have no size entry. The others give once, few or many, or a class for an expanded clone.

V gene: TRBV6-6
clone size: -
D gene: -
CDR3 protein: CASSKKVSSGNTIYF

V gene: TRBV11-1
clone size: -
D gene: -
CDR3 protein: CASSLERQETQYF

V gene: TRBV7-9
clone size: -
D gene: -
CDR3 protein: CASSLDGARGEKLFF

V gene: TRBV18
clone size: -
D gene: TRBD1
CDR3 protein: CASSPGQGAFEQYF

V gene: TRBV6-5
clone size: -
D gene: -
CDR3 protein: CASSYAGVGSPLHF

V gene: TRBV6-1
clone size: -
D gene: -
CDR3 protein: CAIGTREAFF

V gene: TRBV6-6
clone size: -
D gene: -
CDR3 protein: CASSHGGYSNQPQHF

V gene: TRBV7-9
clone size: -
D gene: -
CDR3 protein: CATNDAPGRDNSPLHF

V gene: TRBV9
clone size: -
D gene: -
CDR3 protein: CASSVAPRDTQYF

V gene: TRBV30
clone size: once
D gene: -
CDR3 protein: CAWGRGGYGYTF

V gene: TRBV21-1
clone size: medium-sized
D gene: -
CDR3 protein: CASSKWDSGYEQYF

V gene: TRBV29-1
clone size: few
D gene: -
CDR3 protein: CSVLRHGSYEQYF

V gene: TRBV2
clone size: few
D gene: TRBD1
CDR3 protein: CASRRTGWGYTF

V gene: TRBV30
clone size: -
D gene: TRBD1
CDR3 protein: CACGQGREQYF

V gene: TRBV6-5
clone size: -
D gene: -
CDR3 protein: CASSLGGYGYTF

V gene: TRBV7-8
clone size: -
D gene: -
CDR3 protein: CASSVRDPAPRGDTQYF

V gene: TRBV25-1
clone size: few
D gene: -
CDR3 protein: CASLGGVRGYTF

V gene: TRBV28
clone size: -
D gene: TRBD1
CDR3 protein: CASSLSGQGTYNEQFF

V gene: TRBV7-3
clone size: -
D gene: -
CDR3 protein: CASSPGGRGNMVAFF

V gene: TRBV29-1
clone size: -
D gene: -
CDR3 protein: CSVGPGLTGYEQYF

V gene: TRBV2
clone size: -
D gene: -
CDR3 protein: CASSEGEPDTQYF

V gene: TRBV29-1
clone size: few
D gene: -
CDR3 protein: CSVRDHPSYNEQFF

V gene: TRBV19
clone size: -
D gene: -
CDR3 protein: CASSGRGYNSPLHF

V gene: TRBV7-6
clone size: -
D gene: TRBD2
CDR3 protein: CASTPRKAGDTNTGELFF

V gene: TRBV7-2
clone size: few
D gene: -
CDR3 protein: CASSLRGGNYNSPLHF

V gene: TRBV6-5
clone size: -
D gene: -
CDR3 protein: CASSYSGRQAQDTQYF

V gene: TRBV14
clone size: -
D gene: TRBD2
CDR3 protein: CASSPGLAGYEQYF

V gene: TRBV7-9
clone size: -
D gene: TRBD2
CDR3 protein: CASSLLETGLVTGELFF

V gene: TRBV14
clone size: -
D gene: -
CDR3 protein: CASSLSLDQPQHF

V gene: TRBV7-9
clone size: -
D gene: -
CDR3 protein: CASSLVQANTIYF

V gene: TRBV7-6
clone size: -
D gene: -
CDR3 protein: CASSPGMGGGQPQHF

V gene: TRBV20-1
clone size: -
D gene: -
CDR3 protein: CSASQGHEQFF

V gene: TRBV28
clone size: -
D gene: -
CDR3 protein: CASRGEYEQYF

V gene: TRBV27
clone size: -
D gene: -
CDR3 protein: CASSLSTNTEAFF

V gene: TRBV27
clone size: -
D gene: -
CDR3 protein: CASTTLEGGHNEQFF

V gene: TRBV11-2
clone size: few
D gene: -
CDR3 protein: CASSLVQTNSPLHF

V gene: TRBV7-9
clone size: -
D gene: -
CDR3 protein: CASSLRAQETQYF

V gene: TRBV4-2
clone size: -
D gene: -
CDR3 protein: CASSLDGIYGYTF

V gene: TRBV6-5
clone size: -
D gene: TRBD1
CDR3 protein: CASAVGTGNNQPQHF

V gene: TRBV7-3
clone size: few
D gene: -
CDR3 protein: CASSSGLGTGELFF

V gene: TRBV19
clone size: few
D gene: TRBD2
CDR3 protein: CASSTPSGGINEQFF

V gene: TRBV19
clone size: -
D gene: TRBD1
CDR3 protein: CASSGGQGVTYGYTF

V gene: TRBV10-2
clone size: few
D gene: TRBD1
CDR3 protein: CASSDSGGGTQYF